A single sample is the source of the 28 T cell receptor beta chains below, sequenced in a study of blood T cell repertoires in COVID-19. Assay: immunoSEQ multiplex PCR; the TCRdb copy retains only in-frame clones and omits some. Here the sample spans 130,000 or so clones, 75% to 90% being singletons. The sequenced sample was peripheral blood. The receptors here all came from a man aged 45-60 years with active or convalescent COVID-19.

The rearrangement joins TRBV18 to TRBJ2-1; D possibly corresponds to TRBD1 (6 bases). The CDR3 has 15 residues. V was cut by 2 bases and J by 2 bases, with 10 bases left in between. Looked up from germline, CDR1 is KGHSH and CDR2 is LQKENI. This CDR3 is CASSPSGVPYNEQFF. The DNA for the CDR3 is TGTGCCAGCTCACCATCAGGGGTGCCCTACAATGAGCAGTTCTTC.

This chain joins TRBV14 and TRBJ1-3; 7 positions match TRBD1. V gave up 4 bases and J gave up 0 bases; unmatched junction bases: 9. The V gene's germline CDR1 is SGHDN and CDR2 FVKESK. The CDR3 covers 17 residues. CDR3 in amino acids: CASSPRQGESSGNTIYF. CDR3 DNA sequence: TGTGCCAGCAGCCCCAGACAGGGCGAATCCTCTGGAAACACCATATATTTT.

The rearrangement links TRBV19 to TRBJ1-3; no firm D call. This CDR3 spans 16 amino acids. The V and J ends lost 3 bases and 0 bases respectively, with 12 bases between them. CDR1 is LNHDA, CDR2 SQIVND, per germline (reference sequence). CDR3 bases: TGTGCCAGTAGTATCGCCGGACTGAACTCTGGAAACACCATATATTTT. Encoded protein: CASSIAGLNSGNTIYF.

This rearrangement joins TRBV11-2 to TRBJ2-7; 13 bases are shared with TRBD2. The CDR3 is 17 amino acids. The junction had 5 bases not matched to a gene; V was cut back by 0 bases and J by 3 bases. Germline lookup yields CDR1 SGHAT and CDR2 FQNNGV. The CDR3 DNA follows: TGTGCCAGCAGCTTAGAGATGAGACTAGCGGGAGGCTACGAGCAGTACTTC. It encodes CASSLEMRLAGGYEQYF.

This clone was seen just once. This chain connects TRBV7-2 to TRBJ1-2; TRBD1 might be the D (5 bases). Germline V gene data show CDR1 as SGHTA and CDR2 as FQGNSA. The CDR3 totals 14 residues. V lost 5 bases and J lost 5, with 15 bases in between. The CDR3 DNA reads as TGTGCCAGCAGCGAGTGGAGGGAGGGGTATGGCTACACCTTC. Its translation: CASSEWREGYGYTF.

The rearrangement uses TRBV7-2 and TRBJ2-5; TRBD2 is a possible D gene (5 bases). Between the trimmed V and J ends, which lost 11 bases and 2 bases, there was a span of 9 bases. CDR1 and CDR2 (germline): SGHTA, FQGNSA. This CDR3 is 11 amino acids long. Here the CDR3 reads CASEAQETQYF. CDR3 DNA: TGTGCCTCGGAGGCACAAGAGACCCAGTACTTC.

The chain has TRBV9 and TRBJ1-5; unclear D gene. CDR3 length: 13 residues. From germline, CDR1 is SGDLS and CDR2 YYNGEE. The V and J ends lost 6 bases and 3 bases respectively, with 10 bases between them. CDR3 region: CASNKPPNQPQHF. The CDR3 region has the DNA TGTGCCAGCAACAAACCCCCCAATCAGCCCCAGCATTTT.

The V gene is TRBV30, the J gene TRBJ2-7; TRBD1 agrees at 7 bases. V lost 0 bases and J lost 7; bases outside the gene matches: 9. The CDR3 consists of 14 residues. In germline, CDR1 is GTSNPN, CDR2 SVGIG (reference sequence). CDR3 residues: CAWSVLGGIGEQYF. CDR3 coding DNA: TGTGCCTGGAGTGTACTAGGGGGCATTGGAGAGCAGTACTTC.

V gene TRBV11-2 combines with J gene TRBJ1-5, with D unresolved. Germline V CDR1 and CDR2: SGHAT, FQNNGV. Deletions cut 0 bases from V and 7 bases from J, with 7 bases between. The CDR3 has 13 amino acids. CDR3: CASSLDLGQPQHF. The CDR3 coding sequence is TGTGCCAGCAGCTTAGATCTAGGACAGCCCCAGCATTTT. Complete variable domain (other parts from reference TRBV11-2 and TRBJ1-5): EAGVAQSPRYKIIEKRQSVAFWCNPISGHATLYWYQQILGQGPKLLIQFQNNGVVDDSQLPKDRFSAERLKGVDSTLKIQPAKLEDSAVYLCASSLDLGQPQHFGDGTRLSIL.

The chain couples TRBV28 to TRBJ1-4; 7 bases are shared with TRBD1. The J segment lost 7 bases and the V segment lost 11 bases, leaving 7 bases of the junction unmatched. In germline, CDR1 is MDHEN, CDR2 SYDVKM. This CDR3 is built from 12 residues. The CDR3 DNA reads as TGTGCCCACAGGGGAGGTGGTGAAAAACTGTTTTTT. Its protein is CAHRGGGEKLFF. The whole variable domain, remainder taken from reference TRBV28 and TRBJ1-4, is DVKVTQSSRYLVKRTGEKVFLECVQDMDHENMFWYRQDPGLGLRLIYFSYDVKMKEKGDIPEGYSVSREKKERFSLILESASTNQTSMYLCAHRGGGEKLFFGSGTQLSVL.

This clone was detected only once. J is TRBJ2-1 and V is TRBV29-1; 8 bases match TRBD2. Germline loops: CDR1 SQVTM, CDR2 ANQGSEA. The CDR3 is 12 residues long. Trimming removed 5 bases from V and 5 bases from J; junction bases left unmatched: 2. The CDR3 sequence is CSVRGGNNEQFF. The CDR3 nucleotides are TGCAGCGTTCGGGGGGGGAACAATGAGCAGTTCTTC.

V usage is TRBV7-2 and J usage is TRBJ2-5, with 11 bases fitting TRBD2. Germline values: CDR1 SGHTA, CDR2 FQGNSA. This CDR3 has 16 amino acids. Trimming cost V 5 bases and J 5 bases; bases outside gene matches: 10. The CDR3 sequence is CASSVSGRASGETQYF. The DNA for the CDR3 is TGTGCCAGCAGCGTTAGCGGGAGGGCCTCCGGTGAGACCCAGTACTTC.

The CDR3 nucleotides are TGTGCCAGCAGCCAAACGACAGGCCCTGGGAGCAATCAGCCCCAGCATTTT. Translating gives CASSQTTGPGSNQPQHF. V usage is TRBV13 and J usage is TRBJ1-5; possibly TRBD1 for D (6 bases). The germline V gene encodes CDR1 PRHDT and CDR2 FYEKMQ (reference sequence). CDR3 length: 17 residues. V was clipped by 5 bases and J by 1 base, with 18 bases between them.

This clone was seen only once. The chain is built from TRBV11-3 and TRBJ2-5, with 9 bases fitting TRBD1. The CDR3 runs to 15 residues. The ends lost 3 bases at V and 0 bases at J; junction bases unmatched: 2. Per the germline V gene, CDR1 is SGHNT and CDR2 is YENEEA. The CDR3 protein is CASSLGQGDQETQYF. CDR3 in DNA: TGTGCCAGCAGCTTGGGACAGGGTGACCAAGAGACCCAGTACTTC.

The V gene is TRBV7-9, the J gene TRBJ2-7; no definite D call. CDR3 length: 13 residues. V was trimmed by 3 bases and J by 0 bases, leaving 6 bases between them. From germline, CDR1 is SEHNR and CDR2 FQNEAQ (reference sequence). The CDR3 DNA reads TGTGCCAGCAGCTTCCCCAGCTCCTACGAGCAGTACTTC. Its protein product is CASSFPSSYEQYF.

J is TRBJ1-1 and V is TRBV28, with a possible D match to TRBD1 (6 bases). Germline-derived CDR1 and CDR2 are MDHEN and SYDVKM. This CDR3 region has 14 residues. V lost 6 bases and J 3 bases, leaving 14 bases between the germline ends. CDR3 bases: TGTGCCAGCAGCCCGGGGGGGGCTTACACTGAAGCTTTCTTT. Translating it yields CASSPGGAYTEAFF.

The chain recombines TRBV24-1 with TRBJ2-1; 9 positions match TRBD1. The length of the CDR3 is 17 residues. With V trimmed by 5 bases and J by 6 bases, 13 bases remained unmatched. Germline lookup yields CDR1 KGHDR and CDR2 SFDVKD. Here the CDR3 DNA reads TGTGCCACCAGTGCCTCAACAGGGGGCACCCTTGTCAATGAGCAGTTCTTC. It encodes CATSASTGGTLVNEQFF.

The chain is built from TRBV18 and TRBJ1-4; 7 nucleotides align to TRBD1. Germline values: CDR1 KGHSH, CDR2 LQKENI. After removal of 4 bases from V and 5 bases from J, the junction contained 7 bases not matched to a gene. The CDR3 sequence is 15 residues long. CDR3 in amino acids: CASSQTGTENEKLFF. The CDR3 nucleotides read TGTGCCAGCTCACAAACCGGGACAGAAAATGAAAAACTGTTTTTT.

This chain joins TRBV29-1 and TRBJ1-3, with TRBD1 matching 7 bases. CDR1 is SQVTM and CDR2 is ANQGSEA in the germline V gene. The CDR3 spans 12 residues. The CDR3, as DNA: TGCAGGGACAGGCGAAGTGGAAACACCATATATTTT. Protein sequence: CRDRRSGNTIYF.

The rearrangement joins TRBV2 to TRBJ2-3; 8 nucleotides line up with TRBD2. The CDR3 runs to 15 residues. With V trimmed by 5 bases and J by 3 bases, 7 bases remained unmatched. Germline CDR1 reads SNHLY; CDR2 reads FYNNEI. The CDR3 here is CASSSSGRGTDTQYF. The CDR3 DNA sequence: TGTGCCAGCAGTTCAAGCGGGAGAGGGACAGATACGCAGTATTTT.

The rearrangement joins TRBV7-8 to TRBJ1-2, with a tentative D call TRBD1 (5 bases). The CDR3 contains 14 residues. The germline V gene encodes CDR1 SGHVS and CDR2 FQNEAQ. Deletions cut 2 bases from V and 6 bases from J, with 13 bases between. The CDR3 protein is CASSLNRQGDGYTF. CDR3 DNA: TGTGCCAGCAGCTTAAATAGGCAGGGCGATGGCTACACCTTC.

The rearrangement joins TRBV23-1 to TRBJ2-7, with D maybe TRBD1 (6 bases). TRBV23-1 is placed among ORFs of uncertain function. The CDR3 is 16 amino acids. V dropped 3 bases and J dropped 1 base, with 16 bases sitting between them. The DNA for the CDR3 is TGCGCCAGCAGTCATGGTGACAGGAAGAGATCCTACGAGCAGTACTTC. The encoded protein is CASSHGDRKRSYEQYF.

This clone was seen a single time. This chain links TRBV12-5 with TRBJ2-6; maybe TRBD1 (6 bases). Germline CDR1 reads LGHNT; CDR2 reads FRNRAP. With 1 base removed from V and 0 bases from J, the gap between germline ends came to 16 bases. This CDR3 is built from 19 residues. CDR3 coding DNA: TGTGCTAGTGGTTTGGGACAACAGGGTAACCCCTCTGGGGCCAACGTCCTGACTTTC. Protein: CASGLGQQGNPSGANVLTF.

The J gene is TRBJ1-5, the V gene TRBV30; D uncertain. The germline gives CDR1 GTSNPN, CDR2 SVGIG (reference sequence). This CDR3 is built from 15 residues. Trimming took 0 bases from V and 0 from J, leaving 9 bases between them. CDR3 sequence (DNA): TGTGCCTGGAGTGTAGAGACACATAGCAATCAGCCCCAGCATTTT. Amino acid sequence: CAWSVETHSNQPQHF.

This clone has just one count. V gene TRBV30 combines with J gene TRBJ2-7; 8 nucleotides line up with TRBD1. The CDR3 length is 14 residues. Unmatched junction bases numbered 4, after V lost 1 base and J lost 2 bases. Germline values: CDR1 GTSNPN, CDR2 SVGIG (reference sequence). CDR3 loop: CAWSADRGAYEQYF. The CDR3 DNA sequence: TGTGCCTGGAGTGCAGACAGGGGAGCCTACGAGCAGTACTTC.

V is TRBV27 and J is TRBJ2-7; 7 bases line up with TRBD1. The CDR3 consists of 15 residues. V shed 5 bases and J 5 bases; nucleotides not matched to a gene: 12. CDR1 and CDR2 (germline): MNHEY, SMNVEV (reference sequence). The CDR3 DNA follows: TGTGCCAGCAGTATCTACAGGGGTTGGGGTGACGAGCAGTACTTC. This sequence encodes CASSIYRGWGDEQYF.

The chain is built from TRBV30 and TRBJ2-6; D ambiguous. The CDR3 totals 15 residues. Trimming stripped 0 bases from V and 0 bases from J, with 6 bases between. The germline CDR1 and CDR2 sequences are GTSNPN and SVGIG (reference sequence). CDR3 sequence reads: CAWSVASSGANVLTF. CDR3 nucleotides: TGTGCCTGGAGTGTCGCCAGCTCTGGGGCCAACGTCCTGACTTTC.

The chain carries TRBV3-1 (or the pseudogene TRBV3-2) and TRBJ2-3, with a weak D call TRBD1 (6 bases). The V gene's germline CDR1 is LGHDT and CDR2 YNNKEL (reference sequence). V was cut by 0 bases and J by 7 bases, with 17 bases left in between. The CDR3 is 16 amino acids. The CDR3 region has the DNA TGTGCCAGCAGCCAAGATCGGTTCGAGGGGGATAATACGCAGTATTTT. Amino acids: CASSQDRFEGDNTQYF.